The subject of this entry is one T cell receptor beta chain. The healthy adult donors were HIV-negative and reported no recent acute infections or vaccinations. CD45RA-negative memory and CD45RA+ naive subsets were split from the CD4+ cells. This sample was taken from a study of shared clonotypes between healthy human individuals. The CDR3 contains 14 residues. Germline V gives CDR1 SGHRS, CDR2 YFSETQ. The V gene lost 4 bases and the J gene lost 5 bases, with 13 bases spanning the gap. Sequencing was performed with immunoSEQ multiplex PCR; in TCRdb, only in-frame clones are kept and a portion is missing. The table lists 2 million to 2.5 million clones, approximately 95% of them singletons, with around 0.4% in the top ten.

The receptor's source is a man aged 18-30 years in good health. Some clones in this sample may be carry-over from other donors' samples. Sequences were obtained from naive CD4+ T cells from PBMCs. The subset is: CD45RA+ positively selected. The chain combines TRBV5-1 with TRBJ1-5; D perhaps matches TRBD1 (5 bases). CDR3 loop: CASSETGRDQPQHF. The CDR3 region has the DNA TGCGCCAGCAGCGAGACGGGCAGGGATCAGCCCCAGCATTTT.